Described below is a single T cell receptor (beta chain) sequence and its context. The sample comes from a study of monozygotic twins with inflammatory bowel disease. Amplification used two nested PCRs: 16 cycles, then 9 cycles, on TCRalpha/TCRbeta cDNA. TCRdb re-called the 5' RACE reads and shows each CDR3 protein once, DNA omitted. The ten top clones account for approximately 1.6%, within a sample of 190,000 or so distinct CDR3 sequences. CDR3 length equals 16 residues. Looked up from germline, CDR1 is SGHRS and CDR2 is YFSETQ. This TCR derives from a human donor with ulcerative colitis or Crohn's disease, or a healthy co-twin of an affected twin (not recorded which). The sample consisted of blood. The J gene is TRBJ2-3, the V gene TRBV5-1; lacking DNA, the TRBD1 call made by TCRdb goes unchecked. This CDR3 reads CASTRQGLTVGGTQYF.